This passage covers 27 T cell receptor beta chains from one sample sequenced in a study of T cell responses to AZD1222 COVID-19 vaccine (dated by TCRdb to the early 2020s). Libraries were constructed by the immunoSEQ multiplex PCR assay. TCRdb re-hosts the immuneACCESS table, in-frame sequences only. Its copies lack some clones; in the studies checked, an unresolved V gene accounts for under half of them, and the cause for the rest is not known. Present in this sample are about 130,000 clones, just over 90% of which were seen just once. 6.9% of the sample comes from the top ten. Explained via the paper, the time point label denotes: baseline before first vaccination. Material: peripheral blood, obtained on day 0 of AZD1222 vaccination. All receptors derive from an adult in good health.

V usage is TRBV4-2 and J usage is TRBJ1-2; 9 bases are a match to TRBD1. Trimming cost V 0 bases and J 6 bases; bases outside gene matches: 5. There are 15 residues in the CDR3. Germline V gene lookup returns CDR1 LGHNA and CDR2 YNFKEQ. CDR3: CASSQDLTGGNGYTF. The CDR3 DNA reads as TGTGCCAGCAGCCAAGATCTAACAGGGGGCAATGGCTACACCTTC.

The V and J genes are TRBV7-9 and TRBJ1-2, with D unclear. The CDR3 is 15 residues long. Per germline, CDR1 SEHNR and CDR2 FQNEAQ (reference sequence). V was pared by 0 bases and J by 8 bases, with 16 bases between. The CDR3 nucleotides read TGTGCCAGCAGCTTAGCCAGATCACCAAAAGACGGCTACACCTTC. Translating gives CASSLARSPKDGYTF.

The V and J genes are TRBV18 and TRBJ1-6; D unresolved. CDR1 is KGHSH and CDR2 is LQKENI in the germline V gene. The CDR3 is 14 amino acids. Trimming took off 3 bases at V and 4 bases at J, with 7 bases between the two ends. CDR3 protein: CASSPTQYNSPLHF. In nucleotides, the CDR3 is TGTGCCAGCTCACCCACGCAGTATAATTCACCCCTCCACTTT.

The chain recombines TRBV6-5 with TRBJ2-7; TRBD1 is a possible D gene (7 bases). V dropped 6 bases and J dropped 2 bases, with 17 bases sitting between them. The CDR3 is 15 amino acids. CDR1 MNHEY and CDR2 SVGAGI come from the germline V gene. The CDR3 sequence is CASSDEGGGAYEQYF. In nucleotides, the CDR3 is TGTGCCAGCAGCGACGAAGGAGGGGGCGCCTACGAGCAGTACTTC.

The count of this clone is one. The chain links TRBV6-5 to TRBJ2-7; 7 bases are a match to TRBD2. The J segment lost 5 bases and the V segment lost 9 bases, leaving 10 bases of the junction unmatched. CDR3 length: 13 residues. Germline V CDR1 and CDR2: MNHEY, SVGAGI. CDR3 sequence: CASYREEGNEQYF. The CDR3 DNA is TGTGCCAGTTACCGGGAGGAGGGCAACGAGCAGTACTTC.

The rearrangement links TRBV9 to TRBJ2-7, with 12 bases identical to TRBD1. V lost 3 bases to trimming and J lost 5 bases; unmatched junction nucleotides: 6. The CDR3 is 15 amino acids. CDR1 and CDR2 from the germline V gene are SGDLS and YYNGEE. The CDR3 coding sequence is TGTGCCAGCAGCGCGTGGGGACAGGGGGCCAACGAGCAGTACTTC. It is translated as CASSAWGQGANEQYF.

This clone was detected only a few times. The chain has TRBV9 and TRBJ1-6; TRBD1 matches 7 bases. Germline V gives CDR1 SGDLS, CDR2 YYNGEE. The CDR3 length is 15 residues. The V and J ends lost 0 bases and 6 bases, in that order; junction bases with no gene match: 3. CDR3 nucleotide sequence: TGTGCCAGCAGCGTAGACGGGACAGCTAATTCACCCCTCCACTTT. Translating gives CASSVDGTANSPLHF.

The chain carries TRBV18 and TRBJ1-3; D gene ambiguous. This CDR3 has 16 residues. The ends were cut back, 3 bases at V and 0 bases at J, with 12 bases in the middle. Germline values: CDR1 KGHSH, CDR2 LQKENI. DNA for the CDR3: TGTGCCAGCTCACCGCGGCAGATAAGCTCTGGAAACACCATATATTTT. Protein product: CASSPRQISSGNTIYF.

The rearrangement uses TRBV19 and TRBJ2-2; no firm D call. V lost 0 bases, J lost 4 bases, and 12 bases lay in between. This CDR3 is built from 16 residues. Germline CDR1 LNHDA, CDR2 SQIVND (reference sequence). CDR3 residues: CASSIDRREVTGELFF. DNA of the CDR3: TGTGCCAGTAGTATAGATCGACGTGAAGTCACCGGGGAGCTGTTTTTT.

This clone has only one observation. V usage is TRBV2 and J usage is TRBJ2-3; the D gene is possibly TRBD2 (6 bases). V was shortened by 2 bases and J by 1 base, with 10 bases between the two germline ends. CDR1 is SNHLY and CDR2 is FYNNEI in the germline V gene. This CDR3 spans 15 amino acids. CDR3: CASSERRGGTDTQYF. CDR3 DNA sequence: TGTGCCAGCAGTGAAAGGAGGGGCGGCACAGATACGCAGTATTTT.

V is TRBV12-5 and J is TRBJ1-1; D call uncertain. Trimming pared 7 bases from V and 4 bases from J, leaving 7 bases between. The V gene's germline CDR1 is LGHNT and CDR2 FRNRAP. The CDR3 sequence is 11 residues long. The CDR3: CASDHSTEAFF. DNA for the CDR3: TGTGCTAGTGATCACAGCACTGAAGCTTTCTTT.

The chain links TRBV30 to TRBJ2-1; possibly TRBD1 or TRBD2 for D (5 bases each). The ends were cut back, 4 bases at V and 5 bases at J, with 24 bases in the middle. CDR3 length equals 17 residues. Germline V gene sequence: CDR1 GTSNPN, CDR2 SVGIG (reference sequence). The CDR3 DNA reads TGTGCCTGGATTCGTAGCGAGGGGCCCCAAAGCAACAATGAGCAGTTCTTC. This codes for CAWIRSEGPQSNNEQFF.

V gene TRBV7-3 combines with J gene TRBJ1-1; 7 bases line up with TRBD1. The CDR3 has 14 residues. From germline, CDR1 is SGHTA and CDR2 FQGTGA. J gave up 4 bases and V 4 bases, and 6 bases lay outside the gene matches. In DNA form, the CDR3 reads TGTGCCAGCAGCTCACAGGGGTTTGGCACTGAAGCTTTCTTT. Translation: CASSSQGFGTEAFF.

The gene calls are TRBV7-9 and TRBJ1-1; possible D gene TRBD1, 5 bases. V lost 1 base to trimming and J lost 4 bases, with 10 bases between them. CDR3 size: 14 residues. Germline assignment: CDR1 SEHNR and CDR2 FQNEAQ (reference sequence). The CDR3 sequence is CASSLVGEGTEAFF. The CDR3, as DNA: TGTGCCAGCAGCTTAGTAGGGGAGGGCACTGAAGCTTTCTTT.

V usage is TRBV5-1 and J usage is TRBJ2-5, with D possibly TRBD2 on 5 matching bases. The CDR3 totals 15 residues. CDR1 and CDR2 from the germline V gene are SGHRS and YFSETQ. V gave up 0 bases and J gave up 0 bases, with 9 bases separating them. CDR3 region: CASSLVLADQETQYF. Written as DNA, the CDR3 is TGCGCCAGCAGCTTGGTGCTAGCTGACCAAGAGACCCAGTACTTC.

This chain uses TRBV7-4 with TRBJ1-3; D uncertain. Trimming took 2 bases from V and 7 from J, leaving 18 bases between them. The germline V gene has CDR1 SGHVT and CDR2 SQSDAQ. This CDR3 contains 16 residues. DNA of the CDR3: TGTGCCAGCAGCTTAACCCGGGTCCACACCGTGAACACCATATATTTT. It yields the protein CASSLTRVHTVNTIYF.

The genes are TRBV5-1 and TRBJ2-5; no clear D gene. The CDR3 has 12 residues. V lost 2 bases and J 5 bases, leaving 7 bases between the germline ends. Per germline, CDR1 SGHRS and CDR2 YFSETQ. The CDR3 DNA is TGCGCCAGCAGCTTAGGGCAGGAGACCCAGTACTTC. Its protein is CASSLGQETQYF. The full variable domain, completed using reference TRBV5-1 and TRBJ2-5, is KAGVTQTPRYLIKTRGQQVTLSCSPISGHRSVSWYQQTPGQGLQFLFEYFSETQRNKGNFPGRFSGRQFSNSRSEMNVSTLELGDSALYLCASSLGQETQYFGPGTRLLVL.

As for this clone: At one boundary the junction diverges from the germline segment, which might be a read error. This CDR3 reads CASSLAGQGFADF. In DNA, the CDR3 is TGCGCCAGCAGCTTGGCGGGACAGGGATTCGCAGACTTC. The chain links TRBV5-1 to TRBJ2-7; 9 nucleotides agree with TRBD1. The CDR3 has 13 residues. The germline V gene has CDR1 SGHRS and CDR2 YFSETQ.

In its sample, this clone was seen a few times. The chain uses TRBV7-8 and TRBJ2-7; D not certain. Germline CDR1 is SGHVS and CDR2 is FQNEAQ. The CDR3 extends over 12 amino acids. The V end lost 5 bases, the J end lost 0 bases, and 5 bases lay between the germline ends. The CDR3 protein is CASSLNSYEQYF. The CDR3 coding sequence is TGTGCCAGCAGCCTTAACTCCTACGAGCAGTACTTC.

This chain joins TRBV7-8 and TRBJ2-2; 13 nucleotides match TRBD2. V lost 5 bases and J lost 7; bases outside the gene matches: 19. CDR1 and CDR2 (germline): SGHVS, FQNEAQ. The CDR3 sequence is 20 residues long. This CDR3 is CASSPGLAGEYRGAGGELFF. Written as DNA, the CDR3 is TGTGCCAGCAGCCCAGGACTAGCGGGGGAGTACCGGGGAGCGGGCGGGGAGCTGTTTTTT.

The chain joins TRBV6-4 to TRBJ1-5, with no clear D. V lost 5 bases to trimming and J lost 6 bases, with 11 bases between them. The germline V gene has CDR1 MRHNA and CDR2 SNTAGT. The CDR3 contains 13 residues. CDR3 sequence (DNA): TGTGCCAGCAGTATGGAGAGAGGTCAGCCCCAGCATTTT. This encodes CASSMERGQPQHF.

The J gene is TRBJ1-6, the V gene TRBV7-8, with 9 bases that match TRBD1. The CDR3 loop spans 18 amino acids. J lost 5 bases, V lost 1 base, and 9 bases had no gene match. The germline V gene encodes CDR1 SGHVS and CDR2 FQNEAQ. CDR3 nucleotide sequence: TGTGCCAGCAGCTTAGTCCAAGGACAGGGGACACATAATTCACCCCTCCACTTT. This sequence encodes CASSLVQGQGTHNSPLHF.

The chain links TRBV4-1 to TRBJ1-2; D unclear. Germline-derived CDR1 and CDR2 are MGHRA and YSYEKL. The CDR3 has 16 residues. V was shortened by 2 bases and J by 3 bases, with 16 bases between the two germline ends. In DNA, the CDR3 is TGCGCCAGCAGCCAAAGAGGGTCCTCAGGCTACTATGGCTACACCTTC. Translated, it gives CASSQRGSSGYYGYTF.

This chain uses TRBV6-5 with TRBJ1-4; 9 nucleotides match TRBD1. The CDR3 length is 14 residues. The V gene's germline CDR1 is MNHEY and CDR2 SVGAGI. With V trimmed by 6 bases and J by 7 bases, 6 bases remained unmatched. The DNA of the CDR3 is TGTGCCAGCAGCGTCGACAGGGGGTCTGAAAAACTGTTTTTT. Amino acids: CASSVDRGSEKLFF.

This rearrangement joins TRBV4-1 to TRBJ1-6; D ambiguous. The V end lost 1 base, the J end lost 4 bases, and 8 bases lay between the germline ends. This CDR3 spans 15 amino acids. Germline V gives CDR1 MGHRA, CDR2 YSYEKL. CDR3 DNA sequence: TGCGCCAGCAGCCAAGTGAACGGATATAATTCACCCCTCCACTTT. Its translation is CASSQVNGYNSPLHF.

This chain uses TRBV19 with TRBJ2-5, with 8 bases aligning to TRBD2. Germline V lookup: CDR1 LNHDA, CDR2 SQIVND (reference sequence). The CDR3 extends over 14 amino acids. Losses at the gene ends were 4 bases for V and 5 bases for J; bases not matched to a gene: 6. Here the CDR3 DNA reads TGTGCCAGTAGTACTTACGGGGGGGCCGAGACCCAGTACTTC. This translates into CASSTYGGAETQYF.

This chain uses TRBV18 with TRBJ2-2; 7 bases match TRBD1. Germline trimming cut 4 bases from V and 4 bases from J; bases unmatched to any gene: 3. The CDR3 totals 14 residues. Per the germline V gene, CDR1 is KGHSH and CDR2 is LQKENI. The CDR3 protein is CASSLGTATGELFF. In DNA, the CDR3 is TGTGCCAGCTCACTCGGGACAGCCACCGGGGAGCTGTTTTTT. Full variable domain (rest looked up from reference TRBV18 and TRBJ2-2): NAGVMQNPRHLVRRRGQEARLRCSPMKGHSHVYWYRQLPEEGLKFMVYLQKENIIDESGMPKERFSAEFPKEGPSILRIQQVVRGDSAAYFCASSLGTATGELFFGEGSRLTVL.